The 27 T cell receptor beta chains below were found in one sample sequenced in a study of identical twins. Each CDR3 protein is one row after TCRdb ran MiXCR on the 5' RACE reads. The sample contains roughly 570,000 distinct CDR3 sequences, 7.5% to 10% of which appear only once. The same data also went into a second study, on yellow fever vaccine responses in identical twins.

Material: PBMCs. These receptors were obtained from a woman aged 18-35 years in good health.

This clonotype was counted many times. CDR3 amino acids: CASSWTGDYQPQHF. Written as DNA, the CDR3 is TGTGCCAGCAGTTGGACAGGAGACTATCAGCCCCAGCATTTT. The chain uses TRBV28 and TRBJ1-5, with 7 bases lining up with TRBD1. CDR3 size: 14 residues. CDR1 and CDR2 from the germline V gene are MDHEN and SYDVKM. V lost 4 bases to trimming and J lost 5 bases; unmatched junction nucleotides: 5.

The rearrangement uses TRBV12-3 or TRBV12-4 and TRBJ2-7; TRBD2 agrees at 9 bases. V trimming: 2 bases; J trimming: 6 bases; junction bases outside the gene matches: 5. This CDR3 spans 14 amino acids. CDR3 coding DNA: TGTGCCAGCAGTTTATTAGCGGGAGCGTTCGAGCAGTACTTC. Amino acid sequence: CASSLLAGAFEQYF.

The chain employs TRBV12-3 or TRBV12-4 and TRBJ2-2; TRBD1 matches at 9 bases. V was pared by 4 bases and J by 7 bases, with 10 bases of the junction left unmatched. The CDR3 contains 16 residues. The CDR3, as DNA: TGTGCCAGCAGTTCAGCAGGGCGGACAGGGGTCGGGGAGCTGTTTTTT. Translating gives CASSSAGRTGVGELFF.

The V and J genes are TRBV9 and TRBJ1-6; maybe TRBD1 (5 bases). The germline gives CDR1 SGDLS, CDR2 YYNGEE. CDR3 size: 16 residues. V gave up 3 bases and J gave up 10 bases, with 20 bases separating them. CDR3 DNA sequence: TGTGCCAGCAGCGCTGGAGGGACGCCCGCCCGGTCACCCCTCCACTTT. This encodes CASSAGGTPARSPLHF.

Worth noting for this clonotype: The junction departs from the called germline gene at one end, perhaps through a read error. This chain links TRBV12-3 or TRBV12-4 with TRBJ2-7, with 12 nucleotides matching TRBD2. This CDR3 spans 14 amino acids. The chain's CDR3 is CASSLAGGLNEQYF. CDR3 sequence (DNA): TGTGCCAGCAGTCTAGCGGGGGGGCTCAACGAGCAGTACTTC.

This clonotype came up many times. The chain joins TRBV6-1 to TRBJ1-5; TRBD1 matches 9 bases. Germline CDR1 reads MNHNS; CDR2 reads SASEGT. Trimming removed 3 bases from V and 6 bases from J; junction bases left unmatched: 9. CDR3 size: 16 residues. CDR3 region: CASSDTDRGDGQPQHF. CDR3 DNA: TGTGCCAGCAGTGACACGGACAGGGGCGATGGTCAGCCCCAGCATTTT.

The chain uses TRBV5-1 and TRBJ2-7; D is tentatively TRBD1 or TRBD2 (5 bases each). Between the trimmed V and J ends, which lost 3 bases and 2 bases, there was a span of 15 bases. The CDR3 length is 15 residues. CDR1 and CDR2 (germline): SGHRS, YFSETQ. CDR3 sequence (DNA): TGCGCCAGCAGCTGGGTTGGGGACCCGGCCTACGAGCAGTACTTC. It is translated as CASSWVGDPAYEQYF.

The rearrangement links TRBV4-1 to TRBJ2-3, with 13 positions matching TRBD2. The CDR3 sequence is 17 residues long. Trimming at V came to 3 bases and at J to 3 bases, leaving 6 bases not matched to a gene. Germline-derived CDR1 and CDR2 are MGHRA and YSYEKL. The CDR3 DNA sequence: TGCGCCAGCAGCCATGGACTAGCGGGGGCCCTAACAGATACGCAGTATTTT. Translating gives CASSHGLAGALTDTQYF.

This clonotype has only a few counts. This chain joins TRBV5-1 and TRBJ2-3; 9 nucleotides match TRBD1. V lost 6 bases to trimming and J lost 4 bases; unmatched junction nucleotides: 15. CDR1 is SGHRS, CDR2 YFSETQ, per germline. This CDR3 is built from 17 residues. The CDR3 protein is CASTRISGQGGSDTQYF. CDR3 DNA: TGCGCCAGCACCCGAATCTCGGGACAGGGAGGTTCAGATACGCAGTATTTT.

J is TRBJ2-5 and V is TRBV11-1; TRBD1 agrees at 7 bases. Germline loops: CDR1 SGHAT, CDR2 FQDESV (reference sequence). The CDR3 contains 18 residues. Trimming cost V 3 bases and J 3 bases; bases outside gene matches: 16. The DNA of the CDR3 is TGTGCCAGCAGCTTTAACCATACTCCTTTTACAGGGGAAGAGACCCAGTACTTC. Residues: CASSFNHTPFTGEETQYF.

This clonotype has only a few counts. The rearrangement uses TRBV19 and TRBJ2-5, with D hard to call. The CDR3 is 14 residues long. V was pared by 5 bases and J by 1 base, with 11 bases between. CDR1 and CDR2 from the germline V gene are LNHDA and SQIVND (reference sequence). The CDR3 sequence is CASSPSRIQETQYF. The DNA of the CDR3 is TGTGCCAGTAGTCCCAGCCGTATCCAAGAGACCCAGTACTTC.

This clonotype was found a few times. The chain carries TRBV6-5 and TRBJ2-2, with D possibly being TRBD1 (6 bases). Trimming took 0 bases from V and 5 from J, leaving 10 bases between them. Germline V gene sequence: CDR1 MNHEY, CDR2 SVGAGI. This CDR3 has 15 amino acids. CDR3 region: CASSYSNRATGELFF. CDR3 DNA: TGTGCCAGCAGTTACTCGAACAGGGCAACCGGGGAGCTGTTTTTT.

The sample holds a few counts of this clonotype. CDR3 coding DNA: TGTGCCAGCAGTTCAGGGGACAGCTCACCCCTCCACTTT. Amino acids: CASSSGDSSPLHF. V gene TRBV12-3 or TRBV12-4 combines with J gene TRBJ1-6; TRBD1 matches 7 bases. The CDR3 has 13 amino acids. V lost 4 bases and J lost 10; bases outside the gene matches: 4.

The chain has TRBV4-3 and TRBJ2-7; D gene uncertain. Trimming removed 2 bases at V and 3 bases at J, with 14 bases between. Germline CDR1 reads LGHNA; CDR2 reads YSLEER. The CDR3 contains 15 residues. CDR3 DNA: TGCGCCAGCAGCCAACCAGGTGCCCCAAACTACGAGCAGTACTTC. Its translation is CASSQPGAPNYEQYF.

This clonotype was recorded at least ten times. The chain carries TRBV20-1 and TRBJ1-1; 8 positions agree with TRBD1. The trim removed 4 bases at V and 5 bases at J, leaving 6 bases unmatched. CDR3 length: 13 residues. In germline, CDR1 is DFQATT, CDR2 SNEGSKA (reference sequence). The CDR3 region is CSATGGVGTEAFF. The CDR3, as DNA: TGCAGTGCTACAGGGGGCGTTGGGACTGAAGCTTTCTTT.

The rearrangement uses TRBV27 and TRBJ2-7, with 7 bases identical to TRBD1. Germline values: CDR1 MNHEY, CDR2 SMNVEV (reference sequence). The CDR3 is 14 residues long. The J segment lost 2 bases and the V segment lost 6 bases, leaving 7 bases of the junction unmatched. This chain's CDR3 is CASRPGTEAYEQYF. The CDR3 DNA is TGTGCCAGCAGGCCAGGGACAGAAGCCTACGAGCAGTACTTC.

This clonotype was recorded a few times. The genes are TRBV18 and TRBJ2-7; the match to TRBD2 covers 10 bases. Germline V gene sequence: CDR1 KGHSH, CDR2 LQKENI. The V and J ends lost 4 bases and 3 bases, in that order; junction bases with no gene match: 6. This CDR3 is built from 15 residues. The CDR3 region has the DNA TGTGCCAGCTCACACGGACTAGCGGAGATCTACGAGCAGTACTTC. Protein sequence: CASSHGLAEIYEQYF. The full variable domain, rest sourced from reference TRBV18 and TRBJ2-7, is NAGVMQNPRHLVRRRGQEARLRCSPMKGHSHVYWYRQLPEEGLKFMVYLQKENIIDESGMPKERFSAEFPKEGPSILRIQQVVRGDSAAYFCASSHGLAEIYEQYFGPGTRLTVT.

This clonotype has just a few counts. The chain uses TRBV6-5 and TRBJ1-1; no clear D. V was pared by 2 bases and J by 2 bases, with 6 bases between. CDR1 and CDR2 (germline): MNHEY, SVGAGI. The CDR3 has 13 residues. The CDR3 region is CASSYVPNTEAFF. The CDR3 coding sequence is TGTGCCAGCAGTTACGTCCCAAACACTGAAGCTTTCTTT.

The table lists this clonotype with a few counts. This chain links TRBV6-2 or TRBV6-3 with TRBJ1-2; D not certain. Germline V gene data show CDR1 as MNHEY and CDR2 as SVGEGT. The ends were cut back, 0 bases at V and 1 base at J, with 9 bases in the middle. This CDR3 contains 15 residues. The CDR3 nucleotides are TGTGCCAGCAGTTACTCTCTGGGAGGTAACTATGGCTACACCTTC. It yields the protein CASSYSLGGNYGYTF.

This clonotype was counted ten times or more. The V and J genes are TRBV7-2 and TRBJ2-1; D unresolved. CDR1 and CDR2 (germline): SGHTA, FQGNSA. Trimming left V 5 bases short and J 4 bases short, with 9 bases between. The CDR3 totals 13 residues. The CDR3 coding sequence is TGTGCCAGCAGCGTTGGTCCTTACAATGAGCAGTTCTTC. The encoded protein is CASSVGPYNEQFF.

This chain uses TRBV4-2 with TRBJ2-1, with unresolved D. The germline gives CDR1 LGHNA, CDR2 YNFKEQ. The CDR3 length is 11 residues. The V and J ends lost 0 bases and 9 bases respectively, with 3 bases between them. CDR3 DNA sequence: TGTGCCAGCAGCCAAGAACGTGAGCAGTTCTTC. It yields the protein CASSQEREQFF.

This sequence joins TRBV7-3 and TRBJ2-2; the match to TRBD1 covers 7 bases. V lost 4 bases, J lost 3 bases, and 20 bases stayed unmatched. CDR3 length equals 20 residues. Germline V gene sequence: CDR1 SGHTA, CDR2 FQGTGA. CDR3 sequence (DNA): TGTGCCAGCAGCTCCCGAAGATGGGACAGATCTTCTCTTGACACCGGGGAGCTGTTTTTT. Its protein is CASSSRRWDRSSLDTGELFF. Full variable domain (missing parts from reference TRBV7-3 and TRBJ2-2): GAGVSQTPSNKVTEKGKYVELRCDPISGHTALYWYRQSLGQGPEFLIYFQGTGAADDSGLPNDRFFAVRPEGSVSTLKIQRTERGDSAVYLCASSSRRWDRSSLDTGELFFGEGSRLTVL.

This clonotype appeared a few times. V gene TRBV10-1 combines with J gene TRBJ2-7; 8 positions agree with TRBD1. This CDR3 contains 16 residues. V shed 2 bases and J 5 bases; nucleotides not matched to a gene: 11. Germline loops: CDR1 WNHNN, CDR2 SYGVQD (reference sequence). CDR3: CASSESVWTGSNEQYF. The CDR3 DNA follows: TGCGCCAGCAGTGAGAGTGTGTGGACAGGGTCTAACGAGCAGTACTTC.

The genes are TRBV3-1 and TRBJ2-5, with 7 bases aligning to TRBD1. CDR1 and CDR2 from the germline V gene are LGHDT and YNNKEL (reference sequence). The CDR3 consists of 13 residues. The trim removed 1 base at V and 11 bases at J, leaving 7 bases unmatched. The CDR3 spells CASSQVRTGRQYF. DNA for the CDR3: TGTGCCAGCAGCCAAGTAAGGACAGGCCGTCAGTACTTC.

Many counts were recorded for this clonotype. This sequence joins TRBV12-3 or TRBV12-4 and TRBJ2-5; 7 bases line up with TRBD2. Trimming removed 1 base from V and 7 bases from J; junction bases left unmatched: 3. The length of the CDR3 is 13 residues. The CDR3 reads CASSLGGEGTQYF. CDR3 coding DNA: TGTGCCAGCAGTTTAGGGGGGGAGGGGACCCAGTACTTC.

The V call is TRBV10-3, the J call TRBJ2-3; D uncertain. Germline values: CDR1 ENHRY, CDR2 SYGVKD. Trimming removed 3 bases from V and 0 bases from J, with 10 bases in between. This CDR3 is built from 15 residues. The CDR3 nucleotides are TGTGCCATCAGTGACCCCAGTTCTAGCACAGATACGCAGTATTTT. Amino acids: CAISDPSSSTDTQYF.

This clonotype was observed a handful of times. The CDR3 loop reads CATSTPGTGSSGYTF. CDR3 nucleotides: TGTGCCACCAGCACCCCTGGAACCGGCAGTTCTGGCTACACCTTC. The V call is TRBV15, the J call TRBJ1-2, with D unclear. Germline V gene sequence: CDR1 LNHNV, CDR2 YYDKDF (reference sequence). This CDR3 comprises 15 residues. V lost 4 bases and J 7 bases, leaving 19 bases between the germline ends.